This entry describes one T cell receptor beta chain. The data originate from a study of blood T cell repertoires in COVID-19. Whole-study context: The United States, Italy and Spain were the sources of the acute and convalescent COVID-19 samples. In each case, the material was cDNA or gDNA derived from T cells, B-cell-depleted T cells, or PBMCs.

The V and J ends lost 4 bases and 3 bases respectively, with 13 bases between them. From germline, CDR1 is SGHNT and CDR2 YYREEE (reference sequence). The CDR3 runs to 14 residues. Original data processing: Scientists estimated how many nucleated cells there were by amplifying reference gene primers. The table came from immunoSEQ multiplex PCR; TCRdb's copy has only in-frame clones and leaves some out. That table furnishes V, J and clone size, whereas the DNA furnished D and trimming. The sample yields about 190,000 clones, 65% to 80% seen once. V usage is TRBV5-4 and J usage is TRBJ1-1, with unresolved D. Sequenced sample: peripheral blood. The sequence derives from a woman aged 45 to 65 with acute or convalescent COVID-19. The CDR3 nucleotides read TGTGCCAGCAGCCCGACCATTCGGGACACTGAAGCTTTCTTT. It translates to CASSPTIRDTEAFF.